The 8 T cell receptor beta chains listed next were all sequenced from one sample in a study of cytomegalovirus exposure and HLA in healthy donors. PCR amplification relied on 60 Vbeta primers (plus 13 Jbeta primers). The assay was immunoSEQ multiplex PCR, and TCRdb's table has in-frame clones only and misses some. This table holds 55,000 to 65,000 clones, approximately 79% found once. Input material: PBMCs. These receptors were collected from a woman in her twenties or thirties in good health and CMV-seronegative.

V usage is TRBV27 and J usage is TRBJ2-7, with TRBD1 matching over 7 bases. The CDR3 has 13 amino acids. Trimming removed 6 bases from V and 2 bases from J; junction bases left unmatched: 4. Germline-derived CDR1 and CDR2 are MNHEY and SMNVEV (reference sequence). CDR3 region: CASRRQGTYEQYF. The CDR3 DNA follows: TGTGCCAGCAGGAGACAGGGAACCTACGAGCAGTACTTC.

The chain combines TRBV7-6 with TRBJ2-2; weak D call: TRBD1 (6 bases). V was shortened by 1 base and J by 10 bases, with 13 bases between the two germline ends. The CDR3 runs to 14 residues. CDR1 is SGHVS and CDR2 is FNYEAQ in the germline V gene. CDR3 region: CASSLEGGPEELFF. The CDR3 DNA reads as TGTGCCAGCAGCTTAGAAGGGGGTCCCGAGGAGCTGTTTTTT.

This clone appeared a few times. The chain has TRBV19 and TRBJ1-5; 7 bases map to TRBD1. Germline CDR1 and CDR2: LNHDA and SQIVND (reference sequence). The CDR3 sequence is 13 residues long. Germline trimming cut 6 bases from V and 9 bases from J; bases unmatched to any gene: 8. The CDR3 loop is CASRGTAQGPQHF. DNA for the CDR3: TGTGCCAGTAGAGGGACAGCTCAAGGGCCCCAGCATTTT.

The chain employs TRBV5-4 and TRBJ1-2; D is perhaps TRBD1 (6 bases). Germline V gene lookup returns CDR1 SGHNT and CDR2 YYREEE (reference sequence). Trimming cost V 2 bases and J 4 bases, with 12 bases left between them. The CDR3 totals 14 residues. The CDR3 DNA reads TGTGCCAGCAGCTTATCGTTGGACAGCTATGGCTACACCTTC. The encoded protein is CASSLSLDSYGYTF.

This CDR3 reads CASSLGTSVNEQFF. Written as DNA, the CDR3 is TGTGCCAGCAGTTTAGGGACTAGCGTCAATGAGCAGTTCTTC. The chain employs TRBV27 and TRBJ2-1, with 10 bases identical to TRBD2. This CDR3 is built from 14 residues. Germline V gives CDR1 MNHEY, CDR2 SMNVEV (reference sequence). Trimming at V came to 2 bases and at J to 6 bases, leaving 1 base not matched to a gene.

This sequence joins TRBV9 and TRBJ2-1; 11 bases are a match to TRBD1. This CDR3 is 16 amino acids long. J was trimmed by 7 bases and V by 4 bases; bases with no gene match: 10. CDR1 is SGDLS, CDR2 YYNGEE, per germline. CDR3: CASSSSGQGAQNEQFF. The DNA for the CDR3 is TGTGCCAGCAGCTCCAGCGGACAGGGGGCGCAGAATGAGCAGTTCTTC.

CDR3 nucleotide sequence: TGTGCCAGCAGCACCGCGGATCAGCCCCAGCATTTT. It encodes CASSTADQPQHF. The rearrangement uses TRBV28 and TRBJ1-5; unclear D gene. The germline CDR1 and CDR2 sequences are MDHEN and SYDVKM. The V gene lost 6 bases and the J gene lost 5 bases, with 8 bases spanning the gap. This CDR3 region has 12 residues.

The V gene is TRBV7-2, the J gene TRBJ1-4; D not certain. The CDR3 runs 14 residues. Germline V gene data show CDR1 as SGHTA and CDR2 as FQGNSA. V lost 4 bases, J lost 8 bases, and 14 bases lay in between. CDR3 coding DNA: TGTGCCAGCAGCTCCCAGCCGGGAGGCGAAAAACTGTTTTTT. Translated: CASSSQPGGEKLFF. Full variable domain (rest looked up from reference TRBV7-2 and TRBJ1-4): GAGVSQSPSNKVTEKGKDVELRCDPISGHTALYWYRQSLGQGLEFLIYFQGNSAPDKSGLPSDRFSAERTGGSVSTLTIQRTQQEDSAVYLCASSSQPGGEKLFFGSGTQLSVL.